Sequencing of this TCR beta chain was carried out in a study of cytomegalovirus exposure and HLA in healthy donors. Study conclusions and caveats: The study labeled 164 TCR beta chains cytomegalovirus-associated.

Germline lookup yields CDR1 MNHEY and CDR2 SVGAGI. The CDR3 length is 15 residues. V lost 6 bases to trimming and J lost 1 base; unmatched junction nucleotides: 4. To note about this clone: Its specificity is not known.

A multiplex PCR was run with 60 Vbeta primers and 13 Jbeta primers. Some clones are missing from TCRdb's copy, which holds only in-frame ones; the method was immunoSEQ multiplex PCR. Recorded here are over 120,000 clones; the top ten clones represent around 0.96%. V is TRBV6-5 and J is TRBJ2-1; TRBD1 matches at 9 bases. The receptor was derived from a male donor in good health and CMV-seronegative. Sequenced sample: PBMCs. CDR3 region: CASSRQGVSYNEQFF. DNA of the CDR3: TGTGCCAGCAGCAGACAGGGGGTTTCCTACAATGAGCAGTTCTTC.